Here is one T cell receptor beta chain with its context. Its antigen remains unidentified. Trimming removed 6 bases from V and 7 bases from J; junction bases left unmatched: 7. This CDR3 contains 15 residues. The germline V gene has CDR1 MDHEN and CDR2 SYDVKM. This record belongs to a study of T cell responses to AZD1222 COVID-19 vaccine. Study-level findings and limits: Spike was spanned by vaccine-associated CD4 TCRs, with dominance at 160-218 and 743-854. Reportedly, close to half of spike-specific TCRs are directed against unmutated variant regions. Repertoires in all cases were sampled only once the peak T cell response had passed. A mostly white British donor set with more females was recruited, and clonal diversity was possibly underestimated.

Assay used: immunoSEQ multiplex PCR; TCRdb lists only in-frame clones, some missing. The sample has around 200,000 clones; more than 75% are singletons. This specimen was peripheral blood, taken 28 days after the second AZD1222 dose. This clonotype was sampled from an adult who received the AZD1222 COVID-19 vaccine. The chain uses TRBV28 and TRBJ2-2; 11 bases match TRBD1. As DNA, the CDR3 is TGTGCCAGCAGAAAAGGGGGACAGGGGGTCGGGGAGCTGTTTTTT. Translated: CASRKGGQGVGELFF.